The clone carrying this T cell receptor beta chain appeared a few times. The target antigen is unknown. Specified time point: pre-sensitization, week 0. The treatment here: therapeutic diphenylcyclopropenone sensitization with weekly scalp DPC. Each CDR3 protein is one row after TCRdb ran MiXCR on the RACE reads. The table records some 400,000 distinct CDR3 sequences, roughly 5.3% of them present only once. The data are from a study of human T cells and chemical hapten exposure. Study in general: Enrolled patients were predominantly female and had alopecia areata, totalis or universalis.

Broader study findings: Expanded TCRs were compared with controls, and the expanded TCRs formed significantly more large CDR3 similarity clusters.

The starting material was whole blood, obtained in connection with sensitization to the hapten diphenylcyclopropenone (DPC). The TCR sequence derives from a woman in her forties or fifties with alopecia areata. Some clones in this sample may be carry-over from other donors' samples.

As DNA, the CDR3 is TGTGCCAGCAGCACCAGGGGCTTGTCCCTTGGCTACACCTTC. Its translation: CASSTRGLSLGYTF. The V and J genes are TRBV28 and TRBJ1-2; TRBD1 might be the D (6 bases). Trimming stripped 6 bases from V and 7 bases from J, with 18 bases between. CDR3 size: 14 residues. Germline assignment: CDR1 MDHEN and CDR2 SYDVKM.